The entry that follows covers one TCR beta chain sequence. What this receptor recognizes is not known. The record has no base qualities; no much larger clone is one base away. Enrolling through a virtual design, the prospective study's participants ranged in age from roughly 18 to 90 years and lived across roughly 23 United States geographic areas. Cohort assignment in the prospective study relied on participant-reported clinical history from a screening survey and a study questionnaire. Recovered participants in ImmuneRACE Cohort 3 were defined by two consecutive negative NP/OP PCR tests, clearance by a healthcare professional, or resolution of symptoms. Each participant in the prospective study had whole blood, serum and a nasopharyngeal or oropharyngeal swab collected by mobile phlebotomists. Prospective study participants could optionally give additional blood draws and questionnaires over an approximately two-month period. Prospective study blood samples were shipped either frozen or at room temperature before DNA extraction.

This sample is part of a study of blood T cell repertoires in COVID-19 (dated by TCRdb to the early 2020s). Looking at the study overall: The collaborator samples originated in the United States, Italy and Spain and spanned the acute and convalescent phases of COVID-19. The material from the prospective study consisted of cDNA or gDNA derived from T cells, B-cell-depleted T cells, or PBMCs. The dataset comprised deeply sampled blood TCRbeta repertoires from subjects exposed to, actively infected with, or recovered from COVID-19. The repertoires were made available in a free public database intended to serve as a resource for research on the immune response to SARS-CoV-2. Samples came from the ongoing ImmuneRACE study (first 160 participants) plus 1,254 subjects from 6 global collaborators. A de-identified subject ID, COVID-19 status, age in years and sex were almost always included in the sample metadata. HLA class I and class II types, where available, came from metadata supplied by the sample provider rather than from assay-based typing.

TCRbeta CDR3 regions were amplified from genomic DNA using the immunoSEQ Assay, a bias-controlled multiplex PCR. Per the original workflow: Nucleated cell counts per sample were estimated from amplification of reference gene primers within the assay. To quantify the absolute abundance of each unique TCRbeta CDR3 rearrangement, sequence reads were collapsed and filtered. For each sample, productive Simpson clonality was calculated by taking the square root of Simpson's diversity index across productive rearrangements. The table comes from immuneACCESS by way of TCRdb, which keeps in-frame sequences with V and J called. Part of the clones is missing from these tables; in studies checked, under half for an unresolved V gene and the rest for unknown reasons. D and trimming come from the DNA, and the V and J calls and clone size come from that table. The sample records about 180,000 clones, roughly 88% of which are singletons. The top ten clones comprise more than 7.5% of the sample.

Study-wide conclusions, independent of this receptor: How much clinical and demographic metadata was included differed by source and by participant, and the metadata was provided uncurated.

The sample was PBMCs or T cells enriched from blood (not recorded which). The TCR was taken from a woman younger than 45 who had recovered from COVID-19.

The DNA is as follows: TGCGCCAGCAGCTTGGCCGGTAGGGACAGGGTCGATGAGCAGTTCTTC. Its coded protein is CASSLAGRDRVDEQFF. The sequence joins TRBV5-1 to TRBJ2-1, and 9 bases in between align with TRBD1. The CDR3 numbers 16 residues from cysteine through phenylalanine. This entry keeps only the CDR3 DNA: 48 bases, framed from base 1. V is trimmed back by 0 bases and J by 8 bases, and the junction contains 9 bases that no gene match accounts for. The germline V gene provides CDR1 SGHRS and CDR2 YFSETQ.